Listed here are 15 T cell receptor beta chains from one sample, sequenced in a study of CD8+ T cells in alopecia areata. RNA extraction was followed by reverse transcription into cDNA, which acted as the sequencing template. Method: immunoSEQ multiplex PCR; TCRdb's copy keeps in-frame clones and lacks some. The data contain some 110,000 clones, 35% to 40% of them singletons. What was sequenced was CD4+ T cells sorted from blood. These receptors were taken from a human donor with alopecia areata.

This clone was counted between two and nine times. Other DNA sequences within the sample encode an identical CDR3. The rearrangement uses TRBV29-1 and TRBJ2-1; D call uncertain. Germline V gives CDR1 SQVTM, CDR2 ANQGSEA. The ends were cut back, 4 bases at V and 5 bases at J, with 3 bases in the middle. The CDR3 has 10 amino acids. The CDR3 loop reads CSVGDNEQFF. The CDR3 DNA sequence: TGCAGCGTTGGGGACAATGAGCAGTTCTTC.

In its sample, this clone was seen once. The rearrangement joins TRBV5-1 to TRBJ2-6; 11 nucleotides match TRBD2. The CDR3 is 17 amino acids. V shed 4 bases and J 4 bases; nucleotides not matched to a gene: 7. Germline loops: CDR1 SGHRS, CDR2 YFSETQ. The CDR3 is CASSKTSGTSGANVLTF. In DNA, the CDR3 is TGCGCCAGCAGCAAGACTAGCGGGACATCGGGGGCCAACGTCCTGACTTTC. Variable domain in full (rest from reference TRBV5-1 and TRBJ2-6): KAGVTQTPRYLIKTRGQQVTLSCSPISGHRSVSWYQQTPGQGLQFLFEYFSETQRNKGNFPGRFSGRQFSNSRSEMNVSTLELGDSALYLCASSKTSGTSGANVLTFGAGSRLTVL.

This clone was observed a few times. The rearrangement links TRBV29-1 to TRBJ1-1; tentative D call: TRBD1 (5 bases). The CDR3 has 11 amino acids. From germline, CDR1 is SQVTM and CDR2 ANQGSEA. V was trimmed by 7 bases and J by 5 bases, leaving 11 bases between them. CDR3 region: CSGWWGTEAFF. In DNA, the CDR3 is TGCAGCGGGTGGTGGGGGACTGAAGCTTTCTTT.

This sequence joins TRBV29-1 and TRBJ2-6; D is undetermined. This CDR3 has 17 amino acids. The V end lost 6 bases, the J end lost 1 base, and 19 bases lay between the germline ends. The germline CDR1 and CDR2 sequences are SQVTM and ANQGSEA. The CDR3 region has the DNA TGCAGCGTACTCCCAGGTCTGAGTCCATCTGGGGCCAACGTCCTGACTTTC. Residues: CSVLPGLSPSGANVLTF.

The sample holds a few counts of this clone. This same CDR3 is encoded by further DNA sequences in the sample. The J gene is TRBJ1-1, the V gene TRBV29-1; the match to TRBD1 covers 10 bases. There are 13 residues in the CDR3. Unmatched junction bases numbered 2, after V lost 6 bases and J lost 1 base. The germline V gene has CDR1 SQVTM and CDR2 ANQGSEA. Written as DNA, the CDR3 is TGCAGCGTGGGGACAGGGGCGAACACTGAAGCTTTCTTT. It is translated as CSVGTGANTEAFF.

The chain recombines TRBV7-3 with TRBJ2-3; 8 nucleotides line up with TRBD2. The CDR3 totals 17 residues. Unmatched junction bases numbered 12, after V lost 4 bases and J lost 3 bases. The germline gives CDR1 SGHTA, CDR2 FQGTGA. This CDR3 is CASSSGWRGGPTDTQYF. The CDR3 DNA reads TGTGCCAGCAGCTCGGGTTGGCGCGGGGGGCCGACAGATACGCAGTATTTT.

This clone was detected once. The V gene is TRBV6-5, the J gene TRBJ1-1, with 7 bases lining up with TRBD1. Germline CDR1 reads MNHEY; CDR2 reads SVGAGI. This CDR3 is built from 15 residues. The J segment lost 0 bases and the V segment lost 4 bases, leaving 5 bases of the junction unmatched. This CDR3 reads CASSSYGQVNTEAFF. Here the CDR3 DNA reads TGTGCCAGCAGTTCCTATGGACAGGTGAACACTGAAGCTTTCTTT.

This clone was found a few times. The chain combines TRBV7-9 with TRBJ2-7, with 9 bases lining up with TRBD2. Germline assignment: CDR1 SEHNR and CDR2 FQNEAQ (reference sequence). CDR3 length equals 14 residues. The J segment lost 3 bases and the V segment lost 11 bases, leaving 11 bases of the junction unmatched. The CDR3: CAVSGSGRIYEQYF. CDR3 nucleotides: TGTGCCGTCAGCGGGAGCGGGAGGATCTACGAGCAGTACTTC.

The genes are TRBV29-1 and TRBJ2-7; D possibly matches TRBD1 or TRBD2 (5 bases each). The CDR3 contains 12 residues. CDR1 SQVTM and CDR2 ANQGSEA come from the germline V gene. V lost 6 bases and J lost 6, with 15 bases in between. In DNA, the CDR3 is TGCAGCGTCGCCCCGGGGCGGCGCGAGCAGTACTTC. Residues: CSVAPGRREQYF.

This clone was observed once. V gene TRBV30 combines with J gene TRBJ1-2, with D unresolved. The germline CDR1 and CDR2 sequences are GTSNPN and SVGIG (reference sequence). This CDR3 contains 13 residues. Trimming stripped 2 bases from V and 7 bases from J, with 14 bases between. CDR3 sequence (DNA): TGTGCCTGGAGTTCCGTCACGGCGGGTGGCTACACCTTC. It yields the protein CAWSSVTAGGYTF.

This clone has more than one count but fewer than ten. The V call is TRBV5-1, the J call TRBJ1-1, with a weak D call TRBD1 (5 bases). CDR3 length: 13 amino acids. V lost 1 base, J lost 10 bases, and 14 bases lay in between. Germline V CDR1 and CDR2: SGHRS, YFSETQ. This CDR3 is CASSLTGPAGAFF. Here the CDR3 DNA reads TGCGCCAGCAGCTTGACGGGACCCGCAGGAGCTTTCTTT.

The DNA for the CDR3 is TGTGCCAGCAGTTTGTTTGCCGACGGGAATGGCTACACCTTC. It specifies CASSLFADGNGYTF. The chain is built from TRBV28 and TRBJ1-2; D gene uncertain. Trimming took 3 bases from V and 6 from J, leaving 14 bases between them. This CDR3 has 14 residues. Germline CDR1 and CDR2: MDHEN and SYDVKM.

V is TRBV28 and J is TRBJ1-2; D unresolved. Trimming pared 6 bases from V and 6 bases from J, leaving 14 bases between. The CDR3 runs 13 residues. Germline V lookup: CDR1 MDHEN, CDR2 SYDVKM. The CDR3 DNA sequence: TGTGCCAGCAGCAGCGGGCTCTTCAATGGCTACACCTTC. Encoded protein: CASSSGLFNGYTF.

This clone was detected only a few times. The gene calls are TRBV29-1 and TRBJ2-5, with D hard to call. Trimming removed 7 bases from V and 5 bases from J, with 17 bases in between. CDR1 is SQVTM, CDR2 ANQGSEA, per germline. The CDR3 spans 13 residues. For the CDR3, the DNA is TGCAGCGCCCTCGTCATGGGAAAGGAGACCCAGTACTTC. It codes for CSALVMGKETQYF. The full variable domain, its missing parts supplied by reference TRBV29-1 and TRBJ2-5, is SAVISQKPSRDICQRGTSLTIQCQVDSQVTMMFWYRQQPGQSLTLIATANQGSEATYESGFVIDKFPISRPNLTFSTLTVSNMSPEDSSIYLCSALVMGKETQYFGPGTRLLVL.

This rearrangement joins TRBV4-3 to TRBJ1-2; D unresolved. Germline assignment: CDR1 LGHNA and CDR2 YSLEER. There are 17 residues in the CDR3. V was pared by 0 bases and J by 4 bases, with 18 bases between. The CDR3 coding sequence is TGCGCCAGCAGCCAAGATGGGAGAGGCCCCTACCTCTATGGCTACACCTTC. This sequence encodes CASSQDGRGPYLYGYTF.